The 5 T cell receptor beta chains below were found in one sample sequenced in a study of cytomegalovirus exposure and HLA in healthy donors. The PCR contained 60 Vbeta and 13 Jbeta primers. The method was immunoSEQ multiplex PCR; TCRdb's version includes in-frame clones alone and lacks a portion of them. The sample holds some 60,000 clones. The sample was PBMCs. The origin of the receptors is a male donor in good health and CMV-seronegative.

This chain uses TRBV30 with TRBJ2-7; 9 positions agree with TRBD1. The germline gives CDR1 GTSNPN, CDR2 SVGIG (reference sequence). After removal of 1 base from V and 3 bases from J, the junction contained 7 bases not matched to a gene. The CDR3 runs to 15 residues. The CDR3 here is CAWSAGQGFIYEQYF. The CDR3 DNA follows: TGTGCCTGGAGTGCTGGACAGGGGTTCATCTACGAGCAGTACTTC.

The J gene is TRBJ2-1, the V gene TRBV7-8, with 10 bases lining up with TRBD2. Looked up from germline, CDR1 is SGHVS and CDR2 is FQNEAQ. The CDR3 length is 17 residues. V lost 1 base, J lost 7 bases, and 10 bases stayed unmatched. The CDR3 DNA follows: TGTGCCAGCAGCTTAGGAATAGCGGGGGGCCCTATTAATGAGCAGTTCTTC. Protein: CASSLGIAGGPINEQFF.

V gene TRBV6-4 combines with J gene TRBJ2-2; unclear D gene. This CDR3 is 12 amino acids long. CDR1 MRHNA and CDR2 SNTAGT come from the germline V gene. Trimming took 3 bases from V and 6 from J, leaving 5 bases between them. The CDR3 loop reads CASSDAAGELFF. CDR3 in DNA: TGTGCCAGCAGTGATGCAGCCGGGGAGCTGTTTTTT.

This chain uses TRBV5-1 with TRBJ2-1; D might be TRBD1 (6 bases). Trimming removed 5 bases at V and 5 bases at J, with 14 bases between. There are 14 residues in the CDR3. Germline V gene lookup returns CDR1 SGHRS and CDR2 YFSETQ. The CDR3 region is CASSPGQNDNEQFF. CDR3 nucleotides: TGCGCCAGCAGTCCGGGACAAAATGACAATGAGCAGTTCTTC. Complete variable domain (other parts from reference TRBV5-1 and TRBJ2-1): KAGVTQTPRYLIKTRGQQVTLSCSPISGHRSVSWYQQTPGQGLQFLFEYFSETQRNKGNFPGRFSGRQFSNSRSEMNVSTLELGDSALYLCASSPGQNDNEQFFGPGTRLTVL.

Written as DNA, the CDR3 is TGTGCCAGCAGCCAAGATCCCGGGACTAGTTCTGGGGCCAACGTCCTGACTTTC. Residues: CASSQDPGTSSGANVLTF. V and J are TRBV4-2 and TRBJ2-6; 8 bases are a match to TRBD2. The V gene end was trimmed by 0 bases and the J gene end by 1 base; junction bases not matched to a gene: 5. Germline V gives CDR1 LGHNA, CDR2 YNFKEQ. This CDR3 is built from 18 residues.